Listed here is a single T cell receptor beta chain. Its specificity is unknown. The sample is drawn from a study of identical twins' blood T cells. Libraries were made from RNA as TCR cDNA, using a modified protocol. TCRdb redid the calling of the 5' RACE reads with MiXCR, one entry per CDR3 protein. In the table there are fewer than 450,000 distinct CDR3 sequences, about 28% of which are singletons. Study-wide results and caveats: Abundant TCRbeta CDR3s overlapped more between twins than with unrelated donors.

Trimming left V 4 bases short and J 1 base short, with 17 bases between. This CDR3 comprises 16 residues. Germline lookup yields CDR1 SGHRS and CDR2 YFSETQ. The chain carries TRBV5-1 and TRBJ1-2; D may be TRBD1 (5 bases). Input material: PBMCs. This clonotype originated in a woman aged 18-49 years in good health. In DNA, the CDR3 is TGCGCCAGCAGCCCGAACCCAGGGACGGTTAACTATGGCTACACCTTC. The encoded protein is CASSPNPGTVNYGYTF.